One sample yielded the 12 T cell receptor beta chains listed below, sequenced in a study of blood T cells in healthy people across ages (dated by TCRdb to the mid-2010s). Library prep was done by 5' RACE. The second PCR ran for about 7 to 11 cycles and used a J-beta primer mix along with a sample-barcoded 5' primer. TCRdb took the public reads, trimmed them with fastp at Q25, ran MiXCR for clone calling and kept in-frame beta chains. Each entry is one CDR3 protein sequence, shown with its most common DNA and genes. The sample yields roughly 1.9 million distinct CDR3 sequences; about 39% were counted once. The top ten hold more than 20% of the sample. Sequenced input: blood. These receptors came from a human donor in good health.

This clonotype has just a few counts. This chain links TRBV5-1 with TRBJ1-6; the D gene is possibly TRBD1 (5 bases). The CDR3 has 14 amino acids. Germline V gene data show CDR1 as SGHRS and CDR2 as YFSETQ. The V end lost 3 bases, the J end lost 6 bases, and 10 bases lay between the germline ends. CDR3 nucleotide sequence: TGCGCCAGCAGCTACGGACAAATTAATTCACCCCTCCACTTT. Translation gives CASSYGQINSPLHF.

This chain uses TRBV20-1 with TRBJ1-5; D may be TRBD1 (6 bases). Germline CDR1 is DFQATT and CDR2 is SNEGSKA (reference sequence). This CDR3 comprises 16 residues. Trimming left V 6 bases short and J 3 bases short, with 21 bases between. The CDR3 here is CSASGGGRGNNQPQHF. DNA for the CDR3: TGCAGTGCCTCCGGCGGGGGGCGAGGGAACAATCAGCCCCAGCATTTT.

V and J are TRBV27 and TRBJ2-4, with 7 bases matching TRBD1. Unmatched junction bases numbered 8, after V lost 8 bases and J lost 1 base. The CDR3 totals 15 residues. Looked up from germline, CDR1 is MNHEY and CDR2 is SMNVEV (reference sequence). The CDR3 here is CASSQGIVAKNIQYF. CDR3 nucleotides: TGTGCCAGCTCACAGGGGATCGTCGCCAAAAACATTCAGTACTTC.

Only a few counts were recorded for this clonotype. The gene calls are TRBV20-1 and TRBJ2-1; TRBD2 matches at 9 bases. J gave up 4 bases and V 5 bases, and 9 bases lay outside the gene matches. This CDR3 spans 15 amino acids. CDR1 DFQATT and CDR2 SNEGSKA come from the germline V gene (reference sequence). Written as DNA, the CDR3 is TGCAGTGCTCCCACCTTAGCGGGGGATTACAATGAGCAGTTCTTC. Protein: CSAPTLAGDYNEQFF.

Remarks on this clonotype: The junction departs from germline at one end; a sequencing error may be responsible. The V and J genes are TRBV11-2 and TRBJ2-6, with a tentative D call TRBD1 (6 bases). The germline CDR1 and CDR2 sequences are SGHAT and FQNNGV. The CDR3 spans 19 residues. This CDR3 reads CANSPRWDKDPSGANVLTF. CDR3 DNA sequence: TGTGCCAACAGCCCAAGGTGGGACAAGGACCCCTCTGGGGCCAACGTCCTGACTTTC. The variable domain in full, with the rest retrieved from reference TRBV11-2 and TRBJ2-6, is EAGVAQSPRYKIIEKRQSVAFWCNPISGHATLYWYQQILGQGPKLLIQFQNNGVVDDSQLPKDRFSAERLKGVDSTLKIQPAKLEDSAVYLCANSPRWDKDPSGANVLTFGAGSRLTVL.

The V call is TRBV5-1, the J call TRBJ1-6; possibly TRBD1 for D (5 bases). The CDR3 has 17 residues. V lost 3 bases and J 2 bases, leaving 15 bases between the germline ends. Germline lookup yields CDR1 SGHRS and CDR2 YFSETQ. DNA of the CDR3: TGCGCCAGCAGCTGGAGGGGAACAGGAGCCTATAATTCACCCCTCCACTTT. Translating it yields CASSWRGTGAYNSPLHF. The whole variable domain, filled in from reference TRBV5-1 and TRBJ1-6, reads KAGVTQTPRYLIKTRGQQVTLSCSPISGHRSVSWYQQTPGQGLQFLFEYFSETQRNKGNFPGRFSGRQFSNSRSEMNVSTLELGDSALYLCASSWRGTGAYNSPLHFGNGTRLTVT.

This rearrangement joins TRBV29-1 to TRBJ2-1; 9 bases are shared with TRBD1. V lost 7 bases and J lost 8; bases outside the gene matches: 6. The germline gives CDR1 SQVTM, CDR2 ANQGSEA. The CDR3 covers 12 residues. Written as DNA, the CDR3 is TGCAGCGGAACAGGGGGCGACGATGAGCAGTTCTTC. As protein: CSGTGGDDEQFF.

The chain carries TRBV7-2 and TRBJ1-1, with 11 bases fitting TRBD1. CDR3 size: 18 residues. V trimming: 5 bases; J trimming: 0 bases; junction bases outside the gene matches: 11. Germline V gene lookup returns CDR1 SGHTA and CDR2 FQGNSA. Here the CDR3 reads CASSARSGTGGLNTEAFF. In DNA, the CDR3 is TGTGCCAGCAGCGCCCGGTCCGGGACAGGGGGACTGAACACTGAAGCTTTCTTT.

This chain links TRBV24-1 with TRBJ2-5; 9 nucleotides align to TRBD1. Trimming took 1 base from V and 11 from J; bases not matched to a gene: 10. Germline CDR1 KGHDR, CDR2 SFDVKD. The CDR3 is made up of 15 amino acids. As DNA, the CDR3 is TGTGCCACCAGTGATTTCAGGGGACAGGGTCGTGAGCAGTACTTC. Translation gives CATSDFRGQGREQYF.

The chain carries TRBV7-9 and TRBJ1-4; tentative D call: TRBD1 (5 bases). Trimming shortened V by 1 base and J by 6 bases, and 15 bases separated the two germline ends. Looked up from germline, CDR1 is SEHNR and CDR2 is FQNEAQ (reference sequence). The CDR3 has 16 residues. CDR3 region: CASSLGGWGKHEKLFF. The DNA of the CDR3 is TGTGCCAGCAGCTTAGGCGGATGGGGCAAGCATGAAAAACTGTTTTTT.

CDR3 bases: TGCAGTGCTAGAGATCGAGGGGGTTGGAACACTGAAGCTTTCTTT. Amino acid sequence: CSARDRGGWNTEAFF. The rearrangement links TRBV20-1 to TRBJ1-1; D is perhaps TRBD1 (6 bases). The CDR3 covers 15 residues. Germline V lookup: CDR1 DFQATT, CDR2 SNEGSKA (reference sequence). V dropped 0 bases and J dropped 1 base, with 12 bases sitting between them.

In its sample, this clonotype was seen a few times. This rearrangement joins TRBV5-1 to TRBJ2-1; 13 nucleotides line up with TRBD2. The CDR3 length is 19 residues. V dropped 3 bases and J dropped 6; count of bases not matched to a gene: 15. CDR1 is SGHRS, CDR2 YFSETQ, per germline. Here the CDR3 DNA reads TGCGCCAGCAGCTCCTCGAGAGGACTAGCGGGAGAATGGTCCAATGAGCAGTTCTTC. It is translated as CASSSSRGLAGEWSNEQFF.